This T cell receptor (beta chain) was obtained from a study of blood T cell repertoires in COVID-19. Germline loops: CDR1 MGHRA, CDR2 YSYEKL. The CDR3 has 17 residues. Trimming pared 0 bases from V and 5 bases from J, leaving 17 bases between. Sequencing used immunoSEQ multiplex PCR; TCRdb keeps in-frame clones, though not all of them. The sample has approximately 480,000 clones, 87% seen once; the top ten hold 0.7%. The TCR comes from a woman aged 18-29 years who had recovered from COVID-19. The chain combines TRBV4-1 with TRBJ2-1; maybe TRBD1 (6 bases). Sequencing was performed on PBMCs or T cells enriched from blood (not recorded which). Here the CDR3 reads CASSQDLNRAENNEQFF. CDR3 nucleotides: TGCGCCAGCAGCCAAGATCTGAACAGGGCCGAAAACAATGAGCAGTTCTTC.